A selection of T cell receptor beta chains follows, all from one sample in a study of human T cells and chemical hapten exposure. TCRdb re-called the RACE reads through MiXCR, storing one row per CDR3 protein. Seen here are around 110,000 distinct CDR3 sequences, about 11% observed once, and the top ten hold 2.4%. Source: whole blood, taken in connection with sensitization to the hapten diphenylcyclopropenone (DPC). These receptors were collected from a woman aged 45-60 years with alopecia areata. Some clones in this sample may be carry-over from other donors' samples. CDR3s include the opening cysteine and the closing phenylalanine or tryptophan. The D gene is left open where the match is weak. Some rows mark clone size as missing; the rest say once, few, many or name a class of expanded clone.

TRBJ1-4 few TRBV27 15 TRBD1 TGTGCCAGCAGTTCCCGGGGACAGGGTTATGAAAAACTGTTTTTT CASSSRGQGYEKLFF
TRBJ1-1 few TRBV29-1 16 TRBD1 TGCAGCGTTGTGGGAAGAGACCGACAGGGGAAGACTGAAGCTTTCTTT CSVVGRDRQGKTEAFF
TRBJ1-1 few TRBV15 14 . TGTGCCACCAGCCAGTCTCTGGCGGGGACTGAAGCTTTCTTT CATSQSLAGTEAFF
TRBJ1-6 . TRBV9 14 . TGTGCCAGCAGCGTAGCACAGCATAATTCACCCCTCCACTTT CASSVAQHNSPLHF
TRBJ2-7 many TRBV20-1 14 . TGCAGTGCTAGAGAAGGGGCGGTAAGCTACGAGCAGTACTTC CSAREGAVSYEQYF
TRBJ2-7 . TRBV27 15 . TGTGCCAGCAGTTTATCAGGCAGCCCGGGCCACGAGCAGTACTTC CASSLSGSPGHEQYF
TRBJ1-2 few TRBV29-1 17 . TGCAGCGTTGATGATTTGGCAGGTCGAATGGGTGCGGATGGCTACACCTTC CSVDDLAGRMGADGYTF
TRBJ1-4 few TRBV20-1 15 . TGCAGTGCTAGAGATCGAGGGGGGTTCAATGAAAAACTGTTTTTT CSARDRGGFNEKLFF
TRBJ1-1 few TRBV20-1 13 . TGCAGTGCCCCGAACTCAGGGGCCACTGAAGCTTTCTTT CSAPNSGATEAFF
TRBJ1-4 . TRBV20-1 15 TRBD1 TGCAGTGCTGTCGGCGGGGGGCAGGGGGTTGAAAAACTGTTTTTT CSAVGGGQGVEKLFF